This TCR beta chain was identified in a study of regulatory T cells in long-lasting Graves disease. Libraries of TCR beta came from iRepertoire HTBI primers plus Arm-PCR of CDR3 regions. Using its own MiXCR run on the multiplex PCR reads, TCRdb lists one record per CDR3 protein. The sample holds 550,000 to 650,000 distinct CDR3 sequences, roughly 16% seen once. Time point defined: newly diagnosed GD, antithyroid drugs for less than 3 months. PBMCs provided the RNA from which the TCR library was made. A few counts support this clonotype. These same data were also listed under a study on T cells in Graves' hyperthyroidism and ophthalmopathy.

The TCR was taken from a young man with Graves disease. The input for sequencing was peripheral blood mononuclear cells (PBMCs), taken at new diagnosis, from a patient treated with antithyroid drugs.

CDR3 nucleotides: TGCAGTGCCCATATACCGGGACAGGGAATGGAGACCCAGTACTTC. Its protein is CSAHIPGQGMETQYF. This chain links TRBV20-1 with TRBJ2-5; TRBD1 agrees at 9 bases. CDR1 is DFQATT, CDR2 SNEGSKA, per germline (reference sequence). The V and J ends lost 6 bases and 5 bases, in that order; junction bases with no gene match: 13. This CDR3 region has 15 residues.